These 24 T cell receptor beta chains share one sample of origin, sequenced in a study of lymphopenia after photon versus proton radiotherapy. Only in-frame clones appear in the TCRdb table, and some are missing; sequencing was by immunoSEQ multiplex PCR. Of more than 45,000 clones in the sample, about four fifths were seen once. The material sequenced was peripheral blood, taken from a patient treated with proton-based radiotherapy. The source is a man aged 55 to 70 with pancreatic cancer.

This chain connects TRBV6-6 to TRBJ2-6, with a possible D match to TRBD2 (6 bases). This CDR3 region has 15 residues. Germline V gives CDR1 MNHNY, CDR2 SVGAGI (reference sequence). Trimming removed 6 bases from V and 3 bases from J, with 12 bases in between. The CDR3 loop is CASSHTGVGANVLTF. The CDR3 DNA follows: TGTGCCAGCAGCCACACGGGGGTTGGGGCCAACGTCCTGACTTTC.

V and J are TRBV7-2 and TRBJ1-1, with D uncertain. CDR3 length: 15 residues. V shed 5 bases and J shed 5 bases, with 18 bases lying between them. CDR1 SGHTA and CDR2 FQGNSA come from the germline V gene. CDR3 in amino acids: CASSPDSQRGTEAFF. The CDR3 nucleotides are TGTGCCAGCAGCCCCGACTCACAGCGAGGTACTGAAGCTTTCTTT.

The chain uses TRBV5-1 and TRBJ1-4; possibly TRBD1 for D (6 bases). The germline V gene encodes CDR1 SGHRS and CDR2 YFSETQ. V gave up 4 bases and J gave up 2 bases, with 12 bases separating them. CDR3 length: 15 amino acids. CDR3 in amino acids: CASSRSGATNEKLFF. CDR3 bases: TGCGCCAGCAGCAGATCAGGGGCTACTAATGAAAAACTGTTTTTT.

This clone is a singleton in its sample. The rearrangement links TRBV27 to TRBJ2-7; possible D gene TRBD2, 5 bases. CDR3 length: 16 amino acids. Germline lookup yields CDR1 MNHEY and CDR2 SMNVEV (reference sequence). Trimming took 3 bases from V and 4 from J, leaving 19 bases between them. The CDR3, as DNA: TGTGCCAGCAGTTTCCGTCGAAGCGGAGCTCCTTACGAGCAGTACTTC. It encodes CASSFRRSGAPYEQYF.

The chain is built from TRBV2 and TRBJ2-7; 13 bases match TRBD2. The CDR3 totals 16 residues. Germline loops: CDR1 SNHLY, CDR2 FYNNEI. V lost 6 bases and J lost 0; bases outside the gene matches: 5. CDR3 nucleotides: TGTGCCAGCAGCTTTACTAGCGGGAGGGCCTCCTACGAGCAGTACTTC. Residues: CASSFTSGRASYEQYF. The full variable domain, in which reference TRBV2 and TRBJ2-7 provide the parts outside the CDR3, is EPEVTQTPSHQVTQMGQEVILRCVPISNHLYFYWYRQILGQKVEFLVSFYNNEISEKSEIFDDQFSVERPDGSNFTLKIRSTKLEDSAMYFCASSFTSGRASYEQYFGPGTRLTVT.

This clone was recorded only once. CDR3: CASSSGTGGSGQPQHF. Written as DNA, the CDR3 is TGTGCCAGCAGCTCCGGGACAGGGGGCTCGGGTCAGCCCCAGCATTTT. The chain employs TRBV7-2 and TRBJ1-5; TRBD1 matches 12 bases. The length of the CDR3 is 16 residues. The trim removed 4 bases at V and 6 bases at J, leaving 7 bases unmatched. CDR1 SGHTA and CDR2 FQGNSA come from the germline V gene.

This chain connects TRBV6-5 to TRBJ2-3, with D maybe TRBD2 (6 bases). Looked up from germline, CDR1 is MNHEY and CDR2 is SVGAGI. There are 15 residues in the CDR3. The V gene lost 6 bases and the J gene lost 6 bases, with 19 bases spanning the gap. The CDR3 region has the DNA TGTGCCAGCAGCACTTCGGGACTCCCCGGGGATACGCAGTATTTT. This translates into CASSTSGLPGDTQYF.

The chain carries TRBV27 and TRBJ2-7; D is perhaps TRBD1 (6 bases). Trimming pared 5 bases from V and 1 base from J, leaving 12 bases between. The CDR3 runs 14 residues. Germline V gene data show CDR1 as MNHEY and CDR2 as SMNVEV (reference sequence). The CDR3 region has the DNA TGTGCCAGCAGTGGCTGGACAGATTCCTACGAGCAGTACTTC. It codes for CASSGWTDSYEQYF.

The J gene is TRBJ2-3, the V gene TRBV7-2; 7 bases align to TRBD1. Germline loops: CDR1 SGHTA, CDR2 FQGNSA. This CDR3 has 16 amino acids. V shed 6 bases, J shed 0 bases, and the junction held 9 bases outside the gene matches. CDR3 region: CASRKQGTTSTDTQYF. In nucleotides, the CDR3 is TGTGCCAGCAGAAAACAGGGGACGACTAGCACAGATACGCAGTATTTT.

The chain joins TRBV5-5 to TRBJ2-1; 8 bases match TRBD1. V dropped 0 bases and J dropped 10; count of bases not matched to a gene: 9. The CDR3 has 15 residues. Germline V gene data show CDR1 as SGHKS and CDR2 as YYEKEE (reference sequence). The CDR3 protein is CASSLDGQGLGEQFF. The DNA for the CDR3 is TGTGCCAGCAGCTTGGACGGACAGGGCTTGGGGGAGCAGTTCTTC.

The chain has TRBV2 and TRBJ2-1, with TRBD2 matching over 8 bases. J lost 1 base, V lost 7 bases, and 6 bases had no gene match. The length of the CDR3 is 15 residues. The germline V gene encodes CDR1 SNHLY and CDR2 FYNNEI. The CDR3: CASNPLAGSYNEQFF. CDR3 in DNA: TGTGCCAGCAACCCCTTAGCGGGGTCCTACAATGAGCAGTTCTTC.

CDR3: CASSLVATSWEAQYF. The CDR3 DNA reads TGTGCCAGCAGCTTAGTGGCCACCTCATGGGAGGCCCAGTACTTC. The chain employs TRBV7-2 and TRBJ2-5; TRBD2 is a possible D gene (6 bases). CDR3 size: 15 residues. V shed 1 base and J shed 9 bases, with 18 bases lying between them. Per germline, CDR1 SGHTA and CDR2 FQGNSA.

The J gene is TRBJ2-1, the V gene TRBV18; D might be TRBD1 or TRBD2, each matching 5 bases. V was pared by 3 bases and J by 10 bases, with 16 bases between. This CDR3 has 14 amino acids. The germline V gene encodes CDR1 KGHSH and CDR2 LQKENI. Here the CDR3 DNA reads TGTGCCAGCTCACCGTTCCAGGGAGATCGGGAGCAGTTCTTC. Protein product: CASSPFQGDREQFF.

V is TRBV11-3 and J is TRBJ2-3, with D unresolved. V shed 3 bases and J shed 2 bases, with 15 bases lying between them. There are 16 residues in the CDR3. CDR1 is SGHNT, CDR2 YENEEA, per germline. CDR3 in amino acids: CASSFGSLTPTDTQYF. CDR3 DNA: TGTGCCAGCAGCTTTGGCTCCCTGACACCCACAGATACGCAGTATTTT. The full variable domain, rest sourced from reference TRBV11-3 and TRBJ2-3, is EAGVVQSPRYKIIEKKQPVAFWCNPISGHNTLYWYLQNLGQGPELLIRYENEEAVDDSQLPKDRFSAERLKGVDSTLKIQPAELGDSAVYLCASSFGSLTPTDTQYFGPGTRLTVL.

The chain uses TRBV11-3 and TRBJ2-1; D unclear. V was trimmed by 3 bases and J by 12 bases, leaving 12 bases between them. CDR1 is SGHNT and CDR2 is YENEEA in the germline V gene. The CDR3 loop spans 12 amino acids. The CDR3 nucleotides read TGTGCCAGCAGCTTCGGATTTTCCTCGCAGTTCTTC. Residues: CASSFGFSSQFF. The entire variable domain, with the rest obtained from reference TRBV11-3 and TRBJ2-1, is as follows: EAGVVQSPRYKIIEKKQPVAFWCNPISGHNTLYWYLQNLGQGPELLIRYENEEAVDDSQLPKDRFSAERLKGVDSTLKIQPAELGDSAVYLCASSFGFSSQFFGPGTRLTVL.

This clone showed up just a few times. This chain connects TRBV27 to TRBJ1-4; 7 positions match TRBD1. The CDR3 consists of 14 residues. The germline V gene has CDR1 MNHEY and CDR2 SMNVEV (reference sequence). Unmatched junction bases numbered 11, after V lost 6 bases and J lost 10 bases. This chain's CDR3 is CASRTPHRGGKLFF. DNA for the CDR3: TGTGCCAGCAGGACCCCGCACAGGGGAGGAAAACTGTTTTTT. Filled out from reference TRBV27 and TRBJ1-4, the complete variable domain reads EAQVTQNPRYLITVTGKKLTVTCSQNMNHEYMSWYRQDPGLGLRQIYYSMNVEVTDKGDVPEGYKVSRKEKRNFPLILESPSPNQTSLYFCASRTPHRGGKLFFGSGTQLSVL.

The chain carries TRBV5-4 and TRBJ2-3; perhaps TRBD1 as D (6 bases). CDR3 size: 13 residues. Germline CDR1 and CDR2: SGHNT and YYREEE (reference sequence). V lost 3 bases, J lost 11 bases, and 16 bases lay in between. The CDR3 here is CASSWDEARGQYF. CDR3 coding DNA: TGTGCCAGCAGCTGGGACGAGGCCAGGGGGCAGTATTTT.

The V gene is TRBV9, the J gene TRBJ1-5; D unresolved. Trimming removed 0 bases from V and 0 bases from J, with 7 bases in between. CDR1 and CDR2 from the germline V gene are SGDLS and YYNGEE. CDR3 length: 15 amino acids. The CDR3 coding sequence is TGTGCCAGCAGCGTAGGGCCAGTTAGCAATCAGCCCCAGCATTTT. This encodes CASSVGPVSNQPQHF.

J is TRBJ2-3 and V is TRBV13; D may correspond to TRBD1 or TRBD2 (6 bases each). The CDR3 covers 15 residues. Germline-derived CDR1 and CDR2 are PRHDT and FYEKMQ (reference sequence). V was trimmed by 3 bases and J by 6 bases, leaving 16 bases between them. CDR3 DNA sequence: TGTGCCAGCAGCTTTCCACAGGGAGGCTTCGATACGCAGTATTTT. The encoded protein is CASSFPQGGFDTQYF.

The chain has TRBV19 and TRBJ1-1; 7 positions match TRBD1. The J segment lost 3 bases and the V segment lost 9 bases, leaving 10 bases of the junction unmatched. The CDR3 spans 14 residues. From germline, CDR1 is LNHDA and CDR2 SQIVND (reference sequence). The CDR3 loop reads CASNRGSGDTEAFF. Here the CDR3 DNA reads TGTGCCAGCAACAGGGGCTCGGGGGACACTGAAGCTTTCTTT.

The chain joins TRBV25-1 to TRBJ1-5; D is unresolved. The V end was cut by 8 bases, the J end by 2 bases, with 10 bases between. CDR3 length equals 13 residues. The V gene's germline CDR1 is MGHDK and CDR2 SYGVNS. This chain's CDR3 is CASAESGNQPQHF. The CDR3, as DNA: TGTGCCAGCGCCGAGTCAGGCAATCAGCCCCAGCATTTT.

J is TRBJ2-2 and V is TRBV11-2, with D possibly TRBD1 on 6 matching bases. Germline V gene data show CDR1 as SGHAT and CDR2 as FQNNGV. CDR3 length: 15 amino acids. V dropped 5 bases and J dropped 4 bases, with 14 bases sitting between them. CDR3 DNA sequence: TGTGCCAGCAGCCCAAACTGGGGGCCCACCGGGGAGCTGTTTTTT. Protein: CASSPNWGPTGELFF.

The rearrangement uses TRBV6-1 and TRBJ1-3; TRBD1 might be the D (6 bases). V lost 7 bases to trimming and J lost 8 bases, with 9 bases between them. CDR1 and CDR2 (germline): MNHNS, SASEGT. The CDR3 consists of 11 residues. CDR3: CASKEGDTIYF. DNA of the CDR3: TGTGCCAGCAAAGAGGGGGACACCATATATTTT.

The gene calls are TRBV18 and TRBJ1-2, with 7 bases that match TRBD1. The CDR3 sequence is 17 residues long. The J segment lost 8 bases and the V segment lost 1 base, leaving 16 bases of the junction unmatched. Germline loops: CDR1 KGHSH, CDR2 LQKENI. The CDR3 here is CASSPLRQGIVSTGYTF. In nucleotides, the CDR3 is TGTGCCAGCTCACCACTGCGACAGGGCATCGTGTCGACCGGCTACACCTTC.